This T cell receptor (beta chain) was sequenced during a study of identical twins. CDR1 is SGHRS, CDR2 YFSETQ, per germline. The CDR3 is 14 residues long. Trimming stripped 4 bases from V and 8 bases from J, with 18 bases between. Addition of a universal primer site occurred through template switching, and cDNA carried unique molecular identifiers. TCRdb processed the 5' RACE reads anew with MiXCR; each CDR3 protein has one entry. The sample consists of around 450,000 distinct CDR3 sequences, 12% to 15% of them appearing once. Healthy Caucasians made up all donors. The data were also submitted as part of a second study, on yellow fever vaccine responses in identical twins. That paper notes: Twins reportedly appeared to share part of their vaccine T cell response while keeping part individual.

The TCR originated in a woman aged 18 to 35 in good health. The sample comprised CD4+ T cells sorted from blood. The chain joins TRBV5-1 to TRBJ1-2; a possible D gene is TRBD1 (5 bases). CDR3 loop: CASSRDPGLGGYTF. Here the CDR3 DNA reads TGCGCCAGCAGCCGGGACCCAGGGTTGGGAGGCTACACCTTC.